A selection of T cell receptor beta chains follows, all from one sample in a study of blood T cell repertoires in COVID-19. The assay was immunoSEQ multiplex PCR, and TCRdb's table has in-frame clones only and misses some. The sample holds about 230,000 clones; about four fifths are singletons and the top ten take about 4.5%. The sequenced sample was peripheral blood. These receptors all stem from a middle-aged man with active or convalescent COVID-19. Each CDR3 is given with its conserved first and last residue. The D gene is left open where the match is weak. Only some rows state a clone size, as once, few, many or a class for expanded clones.

NA,NA,TRBV3-1/TRBV3-2,TRBJ1-2,CASSPSGVRYYGYTF,TGTGCCAGCAGCCCCTCAGGGGTAAGGTACTATGGCTACACCTTC
TRBD1,NA,TRBV30,TRBJ1-3,CASWTGSGNTIYF,TGTGCCTCCTGGACAGGCTCTGGAAACACCATATATTTT
TRBD1,NA,TRBV9,TRBJ1-2,CASSVRTGGEGYGYTF,TGTGCCAGCAGCGTTCGGACAGGGGGTGAGGGCTATGGCTACACCTTC
NA,NA,TRBV28,TRBJ1-5,CASSLFPRGPGGSQPQHF,TGTGCCAGCAGTTTATTCCCCCGCGGCCCGGGGGGCAGTCAGCCCCAGCATTTT
NA,NA,TRBV7-2,TRBJ1-2,CASSLGGQGFPVNGYTF,TGTGCCAGCAGCTTAGGGGGTCAGGGGTTCCCGGTTAATGGCTACACCTTC
TRBD1,once,TRBV11-1,TRBJ1-1,CASSDRGTALTEAFF,TGTGCCAGTTCGGACAGGGGGACAGCGCTCACTGAAGCTTTCTTT
TRBD2,NA,TRBV24-1,TRBJ2-2,CATSDPGGAGGAGELFF,TGTGCCACCAGTGATCCTGGAGGAGCGGGGGGTGCCGGGGAGCTGTTTTTT
NA,NA,TRBV5-1,TRBJ2-3,CASSSAGQGMSDTQYF,TGCGCCAGCAGCAGCGCAGGGCAGGGGATGTCAGATACGCAGTATTTT
NA,NA,TRBV21-1,TRBJ2-1,CASRPPGLAGGPQYYNEQFF,TGTGCCAGCAGACCCCCGGGACTAGCGGGGGGGCCCCAATACTACAATGAGCAGTTCTTC
NA,NA,TRBV12-3/TRBV12-4,TRBJ1-3,CASRGQPGNTIYF,TGTGCCAGCAGAGGACAGCCTGGAAACACCATATATTTT
NA,NA,TRBV7-6,TRBJ2-7,CASSPTTGYEQYF,TGTGCCAGCAGCCCAACGACAGGATACGAGCAGTACTTC
TRBD2,NA,TRBV2,TRBJ2-1,CASSLGLAANEQFF,TGTGCCAGCAGTCTTGGACTAGCGGCCAATGAGCAGTTCTTC
TRBD1,many,TRBV7-9,TRBJ1-2,CASSLTRTGVNYGYTF,TGTGCCAGCAGCCTCACCCGGACAGGAGTCAACTATGGCTACACCTTC
NA,NA,TRBV6-5,TRBJ1-1,CASSPPFGQAFF,TGTGCCAGCAGTCCCCCTTTTGGCCAGGCTTTCTTT
TRBD2,NA,TRBV5-1,TRBJ2-1,CASSLEGTSDNEQFF,TGCGCCAGCAGCTTGGAAGGGACTAGCGACAATGAGCAGTTCTTC
NA,once,TRBV30,TRBJ2-3,CAWSDPSDTQYF,TGTGCCTGGAGTGATCCGTCCGATACGCAGTATTTT
NA,NA,TRBV10-3,TRBJ1-4,CAARGTDEKLFF,TGTGCCGCCCGGGGAACGGATGAAAAACTGTTTTTT
NA,NA,TRBV12-5,TRBJ2-7,CASGLWGNYEQYF,TGTGCTAGTGGTTTGTGGGGCAATTACGAGCAGTACTTC
TRBD2,NA,TRBV5-6,TRBJ2-1,CASSFGGGSYNEQFF,TGTGCCAGCAGCTTTGGGGGGGGCTCCTACAATGAGCAGTTCTTC
NA,NA,TRBV27,TRBJ1-5,CASSFRRAGVGNQPQHF,TGTGCCAGCAGTTTCCGCCGGGCAGGGGTGGGCAATCAGCCCCAGCATTTT
NA,NA,TRBV6-5,TRBJ2-1,CASSPPAAGNEQFF,TGTGCCAGCAGTCCCCCGGCGGCGGGGAATGAGCAGTTCTTC
NA,NA,TRBV24-1,TRBJ1-5,CATSDPRAGNNQPQHF,TGTGCCACCAGTGATCCACGGGCAGGGAACAATCAGCCCCAGCATTTT
NA,NA,TRBV7-9,TRBJ2-2,CASSARTAGPNTGELFF,TGTGCCAGCAGCGCCAGGACAGCCGGCCCGAACACCGGGGAGCTGTTTTTT
TRBD1,once,TRBV6-6,TRBJ1-5,CASSSEGAGQPQHF,TGTGCCAGCAGTTCCGAGGGGGCTGGTCAGCCCCAGCATTTT
TRBD2,NA,TRBV14,TRBJ2-1,CASSQSGGANEQFF,TGTGCCAGCAGCCAAAGCGGGGGGGCTAATGAGCAGTTCTTC
NA,NA,TRBV5-4,TRBJ2-3,CASSLRRGYSTDTQYF,TGTGCCAGCAGCTTGCGACGCGGGTACAGCACAGATACGCAGTATTTT
TRBD1,NA,TRBV7-3,TRBJ2-7,CASSPTGSLSYEQYF,TGTGCCAGCAGTCCGACAGGGAGTCTTTCCTACGAGCAGTACTTC
NA,NA,TRBV19,TRBJ1-3,CASSTGTGNTIYF,TGTGCCAGTTCAACAGGGACTGGAAACACCATATATTTT
TRBD2,NA,TRBV5-6,TRBJ2-6,CASSLTSGVSGANVLTF,TGTGCCAGCAGCTTAACTAGCGGGGTCTCTGGGGCCAACGTCCTGACTTTC
NA,NA,TRBV7-9,TRBJ1-5,CASSFPGENQPQHF,TGTGCCAGCAGCTTCCCCGGGGAAAATCAGCCCCAGCATTTT
TRBD1,few,TRBV5-1,TRBJ1-2,CASSFSDRKDGYTF,TGCGCCAGCAGCTTTTCGGACAGGAAAGATGGCTACACCTTC
TRBD2,NA,TRBV6-5,TRBJ2-7,CASTGLAETYEQYF,TGTGCCAGCACGGGCCTAGCGGAAACCTACGAGCAGTACTTC
NA,once,TRBV19,TRBJ2-2,CASSIGHLGFTGELFF,TGTGCCAGTAGTATCGGACACTTGGGGTTCACCGGGGAGCTGTTTTTT
TRBD1,NA,TRBV18,TRBJ1-5,CASSRDPGQGNQPQHF,TGTGCCAGCTCGCGAGACCCGGGACAGGGAAATCAGCCCCAGCATTTT
NA,NA,TRBV7-8,TRBJ1-4,CASSSDRYNEKLFF,TGTGCCAGCAGCTCTGACAGATATAATGAAAAACTGTTTTTT
TRBD1,once,TRBV6-2/TRBV6-3,TRBJ2-7,CASSYSLPGQGTPEQYF,TGTGCCAGCAGTTACTCGTTACCGGGACAGGGAACCCCGGAGCAGTACTTC
NA,NA,TRBV7-3,TRBJ2-1,CASSLGGPPSGDEQFF,TGTGCCAGCAGCTTAGGAGGCCCCCCCTCAGGGGATGAGCAGTTCTTC
NA,once,TRBV3-1/TRBV3-2,TRBJ2-1,CASSHERRGQFF,TGTGCCAGCAGCCACGAACGCCGGGGGCAGTTCTTC
NA,NA,TRBV6-2/TRBV6-3,TRBJ1-1,CASSYGLTRLITNTEAFF,TGTGCCAGCAGTTACGGCTTGACACGCCTGATAACGAACACTGAAGCTTTCTTT
TRBD1,NA,TRBV6-1,TRBJ1-5,CASSEGQGRSNQPQHF,TGTGCCAGCAGTGAAGGACAGGGCCGCAGCAATCAGCCCCAGCATTTT
TRBD1,NA,TRBV28,TRBJ1-6,CASRGQPAYNSPLHF,TGTGCCAGCAGGGGACAGCCTGCTTATAATTCACCCCTCCACTTT
NA,NA,TRBV9,TRBJ2-5,CASSVGTAQETQYF,TGTGCCAGCAGCGTCGGGACTGCTCAAGAGACCCAGTACTTC
NA,NA,TRBV6-5,TRBJ2-2,CASQHRVGTGELFF,TGTGCCAGCCAGCACCGGGTGGGCACCGGGGAGCTGTTTTTT
TRBD2,NA,TRBV9,TRBJ2-5,CASSLGLAGARETQYF,TGTGCCAGCAGCCTCGGACTAGCGGGGGCGCGAGAGACCCAGTACTTC
TRBD1,NA,TRBV7-8,TRBJ1-1,CASSPGGRIMNTEAFF,TGTGCCAGCAGCCCAGGGGGACGGATCATGAACACTGAAGCTTTCTTT
NA,NA,TRBV5-1,TRBJ1-2,CASSLDRPSNYGYTF,TGCGCCAGCAGCTTGGACAGGCCGTCTAACTATGGCTACACCTTC
NA,once,TRBV11-2,TRBJ2-1,CATGTGLSYNEQFF,TGTGCCACCGGAACAGGGCTGTCCTACAATGAGCAGTTCTTC
NA,NA,TRBV10-3,TRBJ2-7,CAISESSLSTYEQYF,TGTGCCATCAGTGAGTCGAGCCTGAGCACCTACGAGCAGTACTTC
NA,once,TRBV30,TRBJ2-7,CAWSVAHEQYF,TGTGCCTGGAGCGTAGCCCACGAGCAGTACTTC
TRBD1,NA,TRBV6-4,TRBJ2-7,CASSVDRDYEQYF,TGTGCCAGCAGTGTCGACAGGGACTACGAGCAGTACTTC
TRBD2,NA,TRBV4-2,TRBJ2-1,CASSQVLSGGASNEQFF,TGTGCCAGCAGCCAAGTTCTAAGCGGGGGGGCGTCAAATGAGCAGTTCTTC
TRBD1,NA,TRBV19,TRBJ2-7,CASSPRDRDHEQYF,TGTGCCAGTAGTCCGCGGGACAGGGACCACGAGCAGTACTTC
NA,once,TRBV23-1,TRBJ2-7,CASSLGKEDEQYF,TGCGCCAGCAGTCTGGGCAAGGAGGACGAGCAGTACTTC
NA,few,TRBV6-1,TRBJ2-1,CASSDHLRGGSYNEQFF,TGTGCCAGCAGTGACCATTTGAGGGGGGGGTCCTACAATGAGCAGTTCTTC
TRBD1,NA,TRBV19,TRBJ1-1,CASSGDRGRTEAFF,TGTGCCAGTAGTGGAGACAGGGGGCGAACTGAAGCTTTCTTT
TRBD2,NA,TRBV28,TRBJ2-7,CASSYPGGNHYEQYF,TGTGCCAGCAGCTATCCGGGAGGGAATCACTACGAGCAGTACTTC
TRBD2,NA,TRBV5-1,TRBJ2-5,CASKQGLAGRLEETQYF,TGCGCCAGCAAACAGGGACTAGCGGGGAGGCTAGAAGAGACCCAGTACTTC